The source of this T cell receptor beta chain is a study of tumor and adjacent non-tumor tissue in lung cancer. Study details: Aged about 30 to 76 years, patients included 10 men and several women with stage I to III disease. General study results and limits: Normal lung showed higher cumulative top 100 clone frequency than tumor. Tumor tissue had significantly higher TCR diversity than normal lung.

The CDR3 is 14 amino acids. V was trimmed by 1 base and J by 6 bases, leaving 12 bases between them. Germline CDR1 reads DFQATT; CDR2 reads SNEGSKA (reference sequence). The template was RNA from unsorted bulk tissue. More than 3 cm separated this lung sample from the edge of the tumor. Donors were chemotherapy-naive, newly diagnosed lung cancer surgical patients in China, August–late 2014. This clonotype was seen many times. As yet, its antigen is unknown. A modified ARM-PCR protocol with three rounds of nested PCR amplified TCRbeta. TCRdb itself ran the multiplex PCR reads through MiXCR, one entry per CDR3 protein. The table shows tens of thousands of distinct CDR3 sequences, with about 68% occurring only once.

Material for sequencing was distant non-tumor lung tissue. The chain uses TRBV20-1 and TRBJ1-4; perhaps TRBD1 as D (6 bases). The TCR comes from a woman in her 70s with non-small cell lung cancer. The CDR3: CSARGGAGDEKLFF. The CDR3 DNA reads TGCAGTGCTAGAGGGGGGGCGGGAGATGAAAAACTGTTTTTT.